This TCR gamma chain appears in the sequencing data of a study of gamma-delta chains in newborns, infants, children. Study-level information: Microbial exposure reportedly drives polyclonal innate γδ T cell expansion after birth.

TCRdb ran CATT on the reads. The top ten hold 35% to 55% of the sample, which has over 2,000 gamma-chain clones, about 27% seen once. Germline V gives CDR1 GITISATS, CDR2 ISYDGTV (reference sequence). The CDR3 extends over 16 amino acids. Trimming took 0 bases from V and 3 from J; bases not matched to a gene: 7. This chain connects TRGV9 to TRGJP1. The source is a child who was a newborn, infant or young child, either healthy, febrile or measles-vaccinated (not recorded which). Sample: blood. The CDR3 region has the DNA TGTGCCTTGTGGGAGGTGCACGGAGCCACTGGTTGGTTCAAGATATTT. As protein: CALWEVHGATGWFKIF.